This paragraph reports one T cell receptor beta chain. What it binds is not known. Every donor gave 8 to 10 milliliters of peripheral blood. Total RNA was isolated from each sample in quantities of at least 5 micrograms. This entry comes from a study of blood T cells in healthy people across ages. A second PCR of roughly 7 to 11 cycles used a sample-barcoded 5' primer and a J-beta primer mix. Researchers report that a template-switch adaptor with 12 random nucleotides tagged each cDNA molecule. From the 5' RACE reads, TCRdb called clonotypes with MiXCR, one entry per CDR3 protein. This sample carries 1.5 million to 2 million distinct CDR3 sequences, 49% of them seen once, and the ten largest clones take 2.1%. Germline V CDR1 and CDR2: KGHDR, SFDVKD. CDR3 length: 14 residues. The trim removed 5 bases at V and 2 bases at J, leaving 3 bases unmatched. General study findings and limits: PBMC samples, being unsorted, prevented any conclusive comparison of naive and antigen-experienced cells.

The sequence was obtained from a middle-aged woman in good health. The chain employs TRBV24-1 and TRBJ2-7; 9 positions match TRBD1. Sequencing was done on a sample of blood. DNA of the CDR3: TGTGCCACCAGTGGACAGGGGGGGGCCTACGAGCAGTACTTC. It codes for CATSGQGGAYEQYF.